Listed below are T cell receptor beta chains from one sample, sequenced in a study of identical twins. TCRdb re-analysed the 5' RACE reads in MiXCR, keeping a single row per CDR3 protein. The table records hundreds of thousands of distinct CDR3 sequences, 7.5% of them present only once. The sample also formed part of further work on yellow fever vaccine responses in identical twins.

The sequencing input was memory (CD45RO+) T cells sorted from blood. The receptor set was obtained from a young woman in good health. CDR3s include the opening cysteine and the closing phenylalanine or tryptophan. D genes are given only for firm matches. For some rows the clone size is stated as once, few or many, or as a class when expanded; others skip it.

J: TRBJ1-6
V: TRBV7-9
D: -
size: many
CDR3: CASSLTGANSPLHF
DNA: TGTGCCAGCAGCTTAACCGGCGCCAATTCACCCCTCCACTTT

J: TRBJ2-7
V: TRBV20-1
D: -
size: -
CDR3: CSARVLRNEQYF
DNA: TGCAGTGCTAGAGTGTTAAGAAACGAGCAGTACTTC

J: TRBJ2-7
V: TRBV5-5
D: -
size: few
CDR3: CASSPQAAVTPHYEQYF
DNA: TGTGCCAGCAGCCCCCAGGCCGCTGTCACCCCTCACTACGAGCAGTACTTC

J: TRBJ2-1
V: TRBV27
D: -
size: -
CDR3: CASSFQGLYNEQFF
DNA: TGTGCCAGCAGTTTTCAGGGCCTCTACAATGAGCAGTTCTTC

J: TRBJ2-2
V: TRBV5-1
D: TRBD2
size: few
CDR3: CASSSERGVTGELFF
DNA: TGCGCCAGCAGCTCCGAGCGGGGCGTCACCGGGGAGCTGTTTTTT

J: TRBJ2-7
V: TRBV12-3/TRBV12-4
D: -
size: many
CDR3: CASSFQGSYEQYF
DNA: TGTGCCAGCAGTTTTCAGGGGTCCTACGAGCAGTACTTC

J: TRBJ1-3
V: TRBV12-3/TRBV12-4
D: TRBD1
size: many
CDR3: CASRGQGHSGNTIYF
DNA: TGTGCCAGCAGGGGACAGGGCCACTCTGGAAACACCATATATTTT

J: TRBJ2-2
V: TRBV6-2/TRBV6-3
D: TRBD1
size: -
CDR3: CASSFAGTVNTGELFF
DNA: TGTGCCAGCAGTTTCGCCGGGACAGTGAACACCGGGGAGCTGTTTTTT

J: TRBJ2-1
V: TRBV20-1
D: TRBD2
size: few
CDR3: CSAPQSGGIYNEQFF
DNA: TGCAGTGCCCCTCAGAGCGGGGGAATCTACAATGAGCAGTTCTTC

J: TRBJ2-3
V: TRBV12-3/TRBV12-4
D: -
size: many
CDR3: CASSPWRGADTQYF
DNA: TGTGCCAGCAGCCCTTGGAGGGGCGCAGATACGCAGTATTTT

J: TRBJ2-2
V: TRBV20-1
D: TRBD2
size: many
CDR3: CSAVDPGLGNTGELFF
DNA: TGCAGTGCTGTGGATCCGGGACTAGGGAACACCGGGGAGCTGTTTTTT

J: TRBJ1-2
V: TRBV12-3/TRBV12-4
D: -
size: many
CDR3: CASSLGFNYGYTF
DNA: TGTGCCAGCAGTTTGGGCTTTAACTATGGCTACACCTTC

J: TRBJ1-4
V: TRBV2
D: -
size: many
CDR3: CASSMGQINEKLFF
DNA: TGTGCCAGCAGCATGGGGCAGATTAATGAAAAACTGTTTTTT

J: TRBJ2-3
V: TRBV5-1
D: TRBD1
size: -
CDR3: CASSLTGQGGSPDTQYF
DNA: TGCGCCAGCAGCTTGACGGGACAGGGGGGCTCTCCAGATACGCAGTATTTT

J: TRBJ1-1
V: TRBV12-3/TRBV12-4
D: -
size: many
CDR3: CASRLRTEAFF
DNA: TGTGCCAGCAGGCTACGGACGGAAGCTTTCTTT

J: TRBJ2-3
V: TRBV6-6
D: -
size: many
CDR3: CASSFQGDTQYF
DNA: TGTGCCAGCAGTTTTCAGGGAGATACGCAGTATTTT

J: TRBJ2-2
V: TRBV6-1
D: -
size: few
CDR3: CASSLPPGGSGELFF
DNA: TGTGCCAGCAGTCTCCCCCCTGGGGGGTCCGGGGAGCTGTTTTTT

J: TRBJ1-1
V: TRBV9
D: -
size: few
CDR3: CASSVNEGGPLNTEAFF
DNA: TGTGCCAGCAGCGTAAATGAGGGAGGACCCTTGAACACTGAAGCTTTCTTT

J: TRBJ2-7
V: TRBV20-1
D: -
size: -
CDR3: CSARKQGNVGEQYF
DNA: TGCAGTGCAAGAAAACAGGGAAATGTAGGGGAGCAGTACTTC

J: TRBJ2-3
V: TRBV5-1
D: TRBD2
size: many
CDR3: CASSFGLAGNTQYF
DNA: TGCGCCAGCAGCTTCGGACTAGCGGGAAATACGCAGTATTTT

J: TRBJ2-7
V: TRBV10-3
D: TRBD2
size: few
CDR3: CAISGTGGAGEQYF
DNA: TGTGCCATCTCGGGAACGGGGGGGGCGGGCGAGCAGTACTTC

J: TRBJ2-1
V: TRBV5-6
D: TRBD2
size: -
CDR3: CASSLLSSGSLAFSNEQFF
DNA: TGTGCCAGCAGCTTGCTGTCTAGCGGGAGTCTCGCCTTTTCCAATGAGCAGTTCTTC

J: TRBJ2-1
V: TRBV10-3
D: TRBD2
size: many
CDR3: CAIADPPGLADDNEQFF
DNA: TGTGCCATCGCCGACCCCCCGGGACTAGCGGATGACAATGAGCAGTTCTTC

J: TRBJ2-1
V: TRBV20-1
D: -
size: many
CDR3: CSARADSNEQFF
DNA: TGCAGTGCTAGAGCCGACTCCAATGAGCAGTTCTTC

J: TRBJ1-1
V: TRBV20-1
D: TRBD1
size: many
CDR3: CSGRGQGIKGAFF
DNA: TGCAGTGGACGAGGACAGGGCATTAAGGGAGCTTTCTTT

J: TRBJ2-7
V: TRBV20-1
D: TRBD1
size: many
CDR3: CSARDRVRGKNEQYF
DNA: TGCAGTGCTAGAGATCGGGTCAGGGGGAAGAACGAGCAGTACTTC

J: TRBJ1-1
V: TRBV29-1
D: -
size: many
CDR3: CSVAGSNTEAFF
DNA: TGCAGCGTTGCAGGCTCGAACACTGAAGCTTTCTTT

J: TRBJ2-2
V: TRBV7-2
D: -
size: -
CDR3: CASIIRETGELFF
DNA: TGTGCCAGCATCATCAGGGAAACCGGGGAGCTGTTTTTT

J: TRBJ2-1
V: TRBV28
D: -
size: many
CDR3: CASSLRANEQFF
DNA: TGTGCCAGCAGTTTACGGGCTAATGAGCAGTTCTTC

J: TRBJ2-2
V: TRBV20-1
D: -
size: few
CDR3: CSAKGEGANTGELFF
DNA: TGCAGTGCTAAAGGGGAGGGGGCGAACACCGGGGAGCTGTTTTTT

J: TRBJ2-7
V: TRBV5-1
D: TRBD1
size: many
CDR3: CASSLGQGPYEQYF
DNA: TGCGCCAGCAGCTTGGGACAGGGACCCTACGAGCAGTACTTC

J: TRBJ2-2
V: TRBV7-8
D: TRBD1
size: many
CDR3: CASSSQGSNTGELFF
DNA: TGTGCCAGCAGCTCACAGGGGTCGAACACCGGGGAGCTGTTTTTT

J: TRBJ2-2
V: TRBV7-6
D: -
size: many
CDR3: CASSLVRAGELFF
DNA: TGTGCCAGCAGCTTAGTCCGGGCGGGGGAGCTGTTTTTT

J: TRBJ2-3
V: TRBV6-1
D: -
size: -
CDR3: CASSPKNLVTDTQYF
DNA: TGTGCCAGCAGCCCCAAAAACCTAGTCACAGATACGCAGTATTTT

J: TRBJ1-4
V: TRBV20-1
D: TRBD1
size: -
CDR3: CSARESTGGDTEKLFF
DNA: TGCAGTGCTAGAGAATCAACAGGGGGCGATACTGAAAAACTGTTTTTT

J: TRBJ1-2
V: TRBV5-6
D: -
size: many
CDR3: CASSRPTSGGGYTF
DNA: TGTGCCAGCAGCCGGCCGACGTCGGGTGGTGGCTACACCTTC

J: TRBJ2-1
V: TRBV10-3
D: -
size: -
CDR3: CAITPGAGEQFF
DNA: TGTGCCATCACTCCGGGGGCGGGTGAGCAGTTCTTC

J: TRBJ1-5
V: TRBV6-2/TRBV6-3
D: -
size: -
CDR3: CASTWGDSNQPQHF
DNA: TGTGCCAGCACATGGGGGGATAGCAATCAGCCCCAGCATTTT

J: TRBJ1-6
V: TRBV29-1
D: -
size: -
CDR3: CSVEEQPNSPLHF
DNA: TGCAGCGTTGAAGAACAACCCAATTCACCCCTCCACTTT

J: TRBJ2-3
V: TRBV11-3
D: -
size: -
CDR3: CASSSHTDTQYF
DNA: TGTGCCAGCAGCTCCCACACAGATACGCAGTATTTT

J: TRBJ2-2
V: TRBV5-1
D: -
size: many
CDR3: CASSSTGTQIPGELFF
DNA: TGCGCCAGCAGCTCCACCGGGACCCAGATACCTGGGGAGCTGTTTTTT

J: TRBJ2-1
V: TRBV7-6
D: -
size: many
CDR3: CASSPVEPSYNEQFF
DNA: TGTGCCAGCAGCCCGGTAGAGCCCTCCTACAATGAGCAGTTCTTC

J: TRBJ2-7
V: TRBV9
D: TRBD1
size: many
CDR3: CASSAGTGFLAEQYF
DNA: TGTGCCAGCAGCGCCGGGACAGGGTTTCTTGCCGAGCAGTACTTC

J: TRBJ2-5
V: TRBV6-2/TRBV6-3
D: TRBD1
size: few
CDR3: CASTPDRVRETQYF
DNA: TGTGCCAGCACTCCGGACAGGGTGAGAGAGACCCAGTACTTC

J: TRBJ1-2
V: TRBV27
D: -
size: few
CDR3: CASSLSGGRLGYTF
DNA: TGTGCCAGCAGTTTATCGGGGGGGAGGCTGGGCTACACCTTC

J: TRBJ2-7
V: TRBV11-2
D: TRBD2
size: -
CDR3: CASGPTSGRYEQYF
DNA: TGTGCCAGCGGTCCGACTAGCGGGAGGTACGAGCAGTACTTC

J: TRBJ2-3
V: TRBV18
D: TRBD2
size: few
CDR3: CASSPLAGAKDTQYF
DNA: TGTGCCAGCTCACCACTAGCGGGGGCGAAAGATACGCAGTATTTT

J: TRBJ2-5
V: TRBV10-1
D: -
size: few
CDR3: CASSDTGSSETQYF
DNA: TGCGCCAGCAGTGATACGGGTTCCTCGGAGACCCAGTACTTC

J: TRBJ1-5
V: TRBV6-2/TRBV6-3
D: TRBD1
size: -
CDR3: CASSSIGTASNQPQHF
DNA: TGTGCCAGCAGTTCCATCGGGACAGCTAGCAATCAGCCCCAGCATTTT

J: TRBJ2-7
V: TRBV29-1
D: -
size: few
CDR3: CSVAVGPYEQYF
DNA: TGCAGCGTTGCGGTCGGCCCCTACGAGCAGTACTTC

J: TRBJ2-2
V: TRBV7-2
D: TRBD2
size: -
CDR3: CASSPLAGGLFGELFF
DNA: TGTGCCAGCAGCCCATTAGCGGGGGGGCTGTTCGGGGAGCTGTTTTTT

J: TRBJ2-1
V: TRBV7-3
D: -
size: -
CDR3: CASSWTPSYNEQFF
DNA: TGTGCCAGCAGCTGGACCCCCAGTTACAATGAGCAGTTCTTC

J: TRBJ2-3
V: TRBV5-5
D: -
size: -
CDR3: CASSSDAGPYTDTQYF
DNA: TGTGCCAGCAGCTCGGATGCGGGGCCCTACACAGATACGCAGTATTTT

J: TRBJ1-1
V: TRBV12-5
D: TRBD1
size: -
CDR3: CASGLGTVNTEAFF
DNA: TGTGCTAGTGGTTTAGGGACAGTTAACACTGAAGCTTTCTTT

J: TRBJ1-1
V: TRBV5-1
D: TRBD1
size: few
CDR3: CASSAITGANTEAFF
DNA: TGCGCCAGCAGCGCTATCACAGGGGCAAACACTGAAGCTTTCTTT

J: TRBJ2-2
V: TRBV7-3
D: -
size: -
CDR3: CASSPKGGGVWTAGTGELFF
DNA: TGTGCCAGCAGCCCAAAGGGTGGTGGGGTTTGGACAGCCGGAACCGGGGAGCTGTTTTTT

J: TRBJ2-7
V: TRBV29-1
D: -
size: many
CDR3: CSVVRGTQASEQYF
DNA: TGCAGCGTTGTCAGAGGGACTCAAGCCTCCGAGCAGTACTTC